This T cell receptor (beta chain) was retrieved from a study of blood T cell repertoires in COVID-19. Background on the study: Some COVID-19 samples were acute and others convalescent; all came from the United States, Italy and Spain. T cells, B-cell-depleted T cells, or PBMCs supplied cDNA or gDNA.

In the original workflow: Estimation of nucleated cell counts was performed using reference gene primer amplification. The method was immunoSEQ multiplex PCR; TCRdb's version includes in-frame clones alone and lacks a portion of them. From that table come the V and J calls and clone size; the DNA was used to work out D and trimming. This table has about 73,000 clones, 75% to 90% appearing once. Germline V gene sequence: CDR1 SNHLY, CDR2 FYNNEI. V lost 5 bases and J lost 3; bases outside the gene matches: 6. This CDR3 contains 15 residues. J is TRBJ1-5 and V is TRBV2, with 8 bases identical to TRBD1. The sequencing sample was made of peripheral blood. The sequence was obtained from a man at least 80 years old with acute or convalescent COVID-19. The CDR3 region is CASSSGQGNNQPQHF. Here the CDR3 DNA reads TGTGCCAGCAGTTCAGGACAGGGCAACAATCAGCCCCAGCATTTT.